These 24 T cell receptor beta chains were all obtained from the same sample, sequenced in a study of T cell changes during pregnancy in multiple sclerosis. The table came from immunoSEQ multiplex PCR; TCRdb's copy has only in-frame clones and leaves some out. Of about 38,000 clones in the sample, around nine tenths were seen once. The input for sequencing was CD4+ T cells from peripheral blood mononuclear cells, taken in the third trimester of pregnancy. These receptors originate from a female donor in good health, enrolled as a control in a pregnancy study.

This chain joins TRBV5-6 and TRBJ2-1; D unresolved. CDR1 and CDR2 from the germline V gene are SGHDT and YYEEEE. CDR3 length: 13 residues. Trimming pared 2 bases from V and 8 bases from J, leaving 11 bases between. The DNA for the CDR3 is TGTGCCAGCAGCTTATCAGCGTCGTATGAGCAGTTCTTC. Protein product: CASSLSASYEQFF.

Only a few counts were recorded for this clone. This chain joins TRBV7-2 and TRBJ1-1; D is unclear. The CDR3 runs 15 residues. The germline CDR1 and CDR2 sequences are SGHTA and FQGNSA. V was shortened by 2 bases and J by 4 bases, with 14 bases between the two germline ends. The CDR3: CASSLRRGWGTEAFF. The CDR3 coding sequence is TGTGCCAGCAGCTTAAGGCGGGGATGGGGCACTGAAGCTTTCTTT.

The chain links TRBV6-5 to TRBJ2-6, with 7 bases aligning to TRBD1. The germline CDR1 and CDR2 sequences are MNHEY and SVGAGI. The ends lost 9 bases at V and 0 bases at J; junction bases unmatched: 2. The CDR3 is 14 residues long. The CDR3 coding sequence is TGTGCCAGGGGACAGATCTCTGGGGCCAACGTCCTGACTTTC. It is translated as CARGQISGANVLTF.

This clone has a single count. The chain uses TRBV7-2 and TRBJ2-1, with 7 nucleotides matching TRBD1. CDR1 and CDR2 from the germline V gene are SGHTA and FQGNSA. The CDR3 runs 14 residues. The trim removed 5 bases at V and 4 bases at J, leaving 5 bases unmatched. The CDR3 here is CASSTIQGYNEQFF. CDR3 sequence (DNA): TGTGCCAGCAGCACAATACAGGGGTACAATGAGCAGTTCTTC.

This sequence joins TRBV11-3 and TRBJ2-3; TRBD2 is a possible D gene (6 bases). The CDR3 loop spans 14 amino acids. The germline CDR1 and CDR2 sequences are SGHNT and YENEEA. Trimming shortened V by 1 base and J by 1 base, and 6 bases separated the two germline ends. The chain's CDR3 is CASSLGLGTDTQYF. The CDR3 region has the DNA TGTGCCAGCAGCTTAGGACTAGGCACAGATACGCAGTATTTT.

The DNA for the CDR3 is TGTGCCAGCAGTGAAGAATCCGGGGGAGATGGCTACACCTTC. Protein sequence: CASSEESGGDGYTF. The chain couples TRBV6-1 to TRBJ1-2, with TRBD1 as a possible D gene (5 bases). The CDR3 covers 14 residues. Germline V lookup: CDR1 MNHNS, CDR2 SASEGT. V was shortened by 1 base and J by 6 bases, with 12 bases between the two germline ends.

The rearrangement joins TRBV30 to TRBJ1-2, with 7 bases matching TRBD1. Germline lookup yields CDR1 GTSNPN and CDR2 SVGIG (reference sequence). Trimming took 5 bases from V and 3 from J; bases not matched to a gene: 12. The CDR3 has 15 amino acids. The CDR3 sequence is CAWGRQRDRHYGYTF. CDR3 DNA: TGTGCCTGGGGGAGGCAAAGGGACAGACACTATGGCTACACCTTC. The whole variable domain, remainder taken from reference TRBV30 and TRBJ1-2, is SQTIHQWPATLVQPVGSPLSLECTVEGTSNPNLYWYRQAAGRGLQLLFYSVGIGQISSEVPQNLSASRPQDRQFILSSKKLLLSDSGFYLCAWGRQRDRHYGYTFGSGTRLTVV.

This chain connects TRBV19 to TRBJ1-1; the D gene is possibly TRBD1 (6 bases). Trimming took 7 bases from V and 4 from J, leaving 22 bases between them. CDR3 size: 16 residues. The V gene's germline CDR1 is LNHDA and CDR2 SQIVND (reference sequence). CDR3 sequence (DNA): TGTGCCAGTACCATCCTTGGGGGCAGGGAATCCACTGAAGCTTTCTTT. Translation gives CASTILGGRESTEAFF.

The chain couples TRBV7-8 to TRBJ1-4; 11 bases align to TRBD1. Per germline, CDR1 SGHVS and CDR2 FQNEAQ. The V and J ends lost 2 bases and 7 bases, in that order; junction bases with no gene match: 6. The CDR3 totals 16 residues. Here the CDR3 DNA reads TGTGCCAGCAGCTTACTCACGGGACAGGGGGGTGAAAAACTGTTTTTT. This codes for CASSLLTGQGGEKLFF.

The V gene is TRBV6-1, the J gene TRBJ2-3, with 13 bases aligning to TRBD2. The CDR3 length is 15 residues. V was clipped by 7 bases and J by 4 bases; unmatched bases: 5. Germline assignment: CDR1 MNHNS and CDR2 SASEGT. In DNA form, the CDR3 reads TGTGCCAGCACCTTACTAGCGGGAGGGCCAGATACGCAGTATTTT. Its protein product is CASTLLAGGPDTQYF.

The J gene is TRBJ2-1, the V gene TRBV7-9; 13 bases map to TRBD2. V lost 5 bases, J lost 3 bases, and 10 bases stayed unmatched. The germline V gene encodes CDR1 SEHNR and CDR2 FQNEAQ (reference sequence). The CDR3 extends over 18 amino acids. In DNA, the CDR3 is TGTGCCAGCAGCCCCCGACTAGCGGGAGGAGAAGGCTACAATGAGCAGTTCTTC. Translation: CASSPRLAGGEGYNEQFF.

The chain has TRBV5-1 and TRBJ2-7; 7 bases align to TRBD1. The CDR3 contains 14 residues. J lost 6 bases, V lost 4 bases, and 10 bases had no gene match. Germline values: CDR1 SGHRS, CDR2 YFSETQ. CDR3 protein: CASSETGSQGEQYF. The DNA for the CDR3 is TGCGCCAGCAGCGAGACAGGGAGCCAGGGCGAGCAGTACTTC.

The V call is TRBV27, the J call TRBJ1-1; TRBD1 matches at 8 bases. The CDR3 has 14 residues. Unmatched junction bases numbered 6, after V lost 0 bases and J lost 9 bases. Germline-derived CDR1 and CDR2 are MNHEY and SMNVEV (reference sequence). This CDR3 is CASSLSRDRTQAFF. The CDR3 DNA reads as TGTGCCAGCAGTTTATCGCGGGACAGGACACAAGCTTTCTTT.

CDR3 sequence reads: CASSMGQGGTYGYTF. For the CDR3, the DNA is TGTGCCAGCAGTATGGGACAGGGGGGAACTTATGGCTACACCTTC. The chain couples TRBV6-5 to TRBJ1-2; 11 nucleotides agree with TRBD1. V shed 5 bases, J shed 5 bases, and the junction held 7 bases outside the gene matches. Germline CDR1 and CDR2: MNHEY and SVGAGI. The CDR3 contains 15 residues.

V usage is TRBV7-9 and J usage is TRBJ2-2; possibly TRBD2 for D (6 bases). This CDR3 is built from 15 residues. The V gene lost 5 bases and the J gene lost 5 bases, with 15 bases spanning the gap. Germline values: CDR1 SEHNR, CDR2 FQNEAQ (reference sequence). The DNA of the CDR3 is TGTGCCAGCAGCACCGTCCCGGGGAGGACCGGGGAGCTGTTTTTT. Amino acids: CASSTVPGRTGELFF. Full variable domain (missing parts from reference TRBV7-9 and TRBJ2-2): DTGVSQNPRHKITKRGQNVTFRCDPISEHNRLYWYRQTLGQGPEFLTYFQNEAQLEKSRLLSDRFSAERPKGSFSTLEIQRTEQGDSAMYLCASSTVPGRTGELFFGEGSRLTVL.

The chain has TRBV5-6 and TRBJ2-7; TRBD2 is a possible D gene (5 bases). This CDR3 spans 13 amino acids. CDR1 is SGHDT, CDR2 YYEEEE, per germline. V was clipped by 7 bases and J by 0 bases, with 11 bases between them. CDR3 protein: CASSRGFSYEQYF. In nucleotides, the CDR3 is TGTGCCAGCTCTCGGGGTTTCTCCTACGAGCAGTACTTC.

V gene TRBV7-3 combines with J gene TRBJ1-2; no definite D call. Trimming shortened V by 5 bases and J by 7 bases, and 11 bases separated the two germline ends. The length of the CDR3 is 12 residues. Germline V CDR1 and CDR2: SGHTA, FQGTGA. The CDR3 DNA sequence: TGTGCCAGCAGCCCTGGACTTACTGGCTACACCTTC. Encoded protein: CASSPGLTGYTF.

The rearrangement uses TRBV28 and TRBJ2-7; D unresolved. The CDR3 is 16 residues long. The ends were cut back, 6 bases at V and 3 bases at J, with 21 bases in the middle. CDR1 is MDHEN, CDR2 SYDVKM, per germline. The CDR3 is CASSSPSQNRNYEQYF. The DNA for the CDR3 is TGTGCCAGCAGCTCCCCAAGTCAGAACAGAAACTACGAGCAGTACTTC.

The chain joins TRBV7-9 to TRBJ2-3; 7 nucleotides align to TRBD1. CDR1 and CDR2 from the germline V gene are SEHNR and FQNEAQ (reference sequence). The CDR3 extends over 14 amino acids. Trimming cost V 5 bases and J 5 bases; bases outside gene matches: 7. The CDR3 sequence is CASSRQGFLDTQYF. The CDR3 DNA is TGTGCCAGCAGCAGACAGGGATTTTTAGATACGCAGTATTTT.

The chain combines TRBV5-4 with TRBJ1-2; D perhaps matches TRBD1 (5 bases). Between the trimmed V and J ends, which lost 0 bases and 2 bases, there was a span of 17 bases. CDR1 is SGHNT and CDR2 is YYREEE in the germline V gene (reference sequence). This CDR3 region has 17 residues. For the CDR3, the DNA is TGTGCCAGCAGCTTGGCAGGGAATGTGTTTCAGAACTATGGCTACACCTTC. It yields the protein CASSLAGNVFQNYGYTF.

The rearrangement uses TRBV7-6 and TRBJ2-3; D unclear. The germline CDR1 and CDR2 sequences are SGHVS and FNYEAQ. The CDR3 is 16 residues long. Trimming cost V 5 bases and J 2 bases, with 17 bases left between them. The CDR3 loop reads CASSPLRDSSTDTQYF. The CDR3, as DNA: TGTGCCAGCAGCCCTCTCCGCGACTCTTCCACAGATACGCAGTATTTT.

This clone was detected only once. CDR3 sequence (DNA): TGTGCCAGCAGCTTGGGGTTTCGGGACAGGGTCGATCAGCCCCAGCATTTT. It is translated as CASSLGFRDRVDQPQHF. V usage is TRBV5-8 and J usage is TRBJ1-5; 9 positions match TRBD1. Germline CDR1 SGHTS, CDR2 YDEGEE. V was clipped by 0 bases and J by 5 bases; unmatched bases: 9. The CDR3 consists of 17 residues. Full variable domain (outside the CDR3, taken from reference TRBV5-8 and TRBJ1-5): EAGVTQSPTHLIKTRGQQATLRCSPISGHTSVYWYQQALGLGLQFLLWYDEGEERNRGNFPPRFSGRQFPNYSSELNVNALELEDSALYLCASSLGFRDRVDQPQHFGDGTRLSIL.

In its sample, this clone was seen once. The V gene is TRBV29-1, the J gene TRBJ1-2; D may be TRBD1 (5 bases). Germline CDR1 is SQVTM and CDR2 is ANQGSEA. CDR3 length: 12 amino acids. V lost 4 bases and J lost 7, with 13 bases in between. CDR3 loop: CSVVLGGRGYTF. CDR3 DNA: TGCAGCGTTGTCCTCGGGGGACGTGGCTACACCTTC. Together with reference TRBV29-1 and TRBJ1-2, the CDR3 gives the full variable domain: SAVISQKPSRDICQRGTSLTIQCQVDSQVTMMFWYRQQPGQSLTLIATANQGSEATYESGFVIDKFPISRPNLTFSTLTVSNMSPEDSSIYLCSVVLGGRGYTFGSGTRLTVV.

This clone was seen only once. V usage is TRBV5-8 and J usage is TRBJ2-3, with a weak D call TRBD2 (5 bases). The germline V gene has CDR1 SGHTS and CDR2 YDEGEE. CDR3 length: 14 amino acids. V gave up 5 bases and J gave up 5 bases, with 15 bases separating them. The CDR3, as DNA: TGTGCCAGCAGTTCGATGGCCGGAGGAGATACGCAGTATTTT. Translated, it gives CASSSMAGGDTQYF.